This TCR beta chain was observed in a study of T cell repertoires in cytomegalovirus infection. The CDR3 is 13 residues long. From germline, CDR1 is MNHEY and CDR2 SVGEGT. General study points: Ex vivo, HLA-C-restricted CMV-specific TCR beta clonotypes prevailed over the rest of the response.

Concerning this clonotype: The target antigen is unknown.

TCRdb reprocessed the reads via MiXCR and lists one record per CDR3 protein. In the table there are around 570,000 distinct CDR3 sequences, over 35% of which are singletons. The sequence derives from a human donor in good health (CMV status not recorded). Some clones in this sample may be carry-over from other donors' samples. This sample comprised cultured PBMCs, obtained from culture after CMV antigen stimulation. This chain joins TRBV6-2 or TRBV6-3 and TRBJ1-6, with D possibly TRBD1 on 5 matching bases. The CDR3 spells CASRRQNNSPLHF. CDR3 DNA sequence: TGTGCGAGCCGCAGACAGAATAATTCACCCCTCCACTTT.